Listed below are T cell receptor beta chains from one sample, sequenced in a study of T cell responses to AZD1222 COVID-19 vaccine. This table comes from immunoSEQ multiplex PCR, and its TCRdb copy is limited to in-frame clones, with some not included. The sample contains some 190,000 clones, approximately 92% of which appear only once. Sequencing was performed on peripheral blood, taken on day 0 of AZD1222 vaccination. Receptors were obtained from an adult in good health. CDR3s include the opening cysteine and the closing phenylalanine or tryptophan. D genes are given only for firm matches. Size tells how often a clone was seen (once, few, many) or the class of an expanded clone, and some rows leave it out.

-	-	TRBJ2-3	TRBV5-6	TGTGCCAGCAGCTTGCCCCCAACAGTCACAGATACGCAGTATTTT	CASSLPPTVTDTQYF
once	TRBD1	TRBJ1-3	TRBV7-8	TGTGCCAGCAGCCTCTCGACAGGGGTCGGATCTGGAAACACCATATATTTT	CASSLSTGVGSGNTIYF
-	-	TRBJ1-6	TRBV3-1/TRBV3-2	TGTGCCAGCAGCCAAGGAGGGGGTTCCTATAATTCACCCCTCCACTTT	CASSQGGGSYNSPLHF
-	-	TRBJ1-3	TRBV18	TGTGCCAGCTCACCAAGGACGATTCTTGGAAACACCATATATTTT	CASSPRTILGNTIYF
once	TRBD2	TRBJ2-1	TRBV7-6	TGTGCCAGCAGCTCACGACTAGCGGGGGGGCCATCCAATGAGCAGTTCTTC	CASSSRLAGGPSNEQFF
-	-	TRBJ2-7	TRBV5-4	TGTGCCAGCAGCTCCACAGGGCTCTACGAGCAGTACTTC	CASSSTGLYEQYF
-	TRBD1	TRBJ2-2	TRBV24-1	TGTGCCACCAGTGCCATTTCCGGGACAGGGGTAGGGACCGGGGAGCTGTTTTTT	CATSAISGTGVGTGELFF
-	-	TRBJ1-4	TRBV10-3	TGTGCCATCAGTGAGAACCGGGACTCCAATGAAAAACTGTTTTTT	CAISENRDSNEKLFF
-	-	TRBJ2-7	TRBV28	TGTGCCAGCGGGGGTCCTACCTACGAGCAGTACTTC	CASGGPTYEQYF
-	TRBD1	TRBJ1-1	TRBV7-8	TGTGCCAGCTTGGGACGGGACAGGGTTGGCGCTGAAGCTTTCTTT	CASLGRDRVGAEAFF
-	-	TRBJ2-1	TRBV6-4	TGTGCCAGCAGTGACTCCCGGGTAGGGGAGCAGTTCTTC	CASSDSRVGEQFF
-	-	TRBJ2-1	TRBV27	TGTGCCAGCAGTTATACAGCCATTTACAATGAGCAGTTCTTC	CASSYTAIYNEQFF
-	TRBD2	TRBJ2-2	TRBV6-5	TGTGCCAGCAGTTACAGACTAGCGGGGTATGGGGAGCTGTTTTTT	CASSYRLAGYGELFF
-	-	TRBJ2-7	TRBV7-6	TGTGCCAGCAGCGCCCCAATGGGGAGAACCTACGAGCAGTACTTC	CASSAPMGRTYEQYF
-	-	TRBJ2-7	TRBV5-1	TGCGCCAGCAGCTACGAAGGGGCTTCGTCCTACGAGCAGTACTTC	CASSYEGASSYEQYF
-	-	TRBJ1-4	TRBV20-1	TGCAGTGCTAGTGGGGCCTCTAATGAAAAACTGTTTTTT	CSASGASNEKLFF
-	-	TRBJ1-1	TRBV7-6	TGTGCCAGCAGCGGGCAGACAGTGACCGGCACTGAAGCTTTCTTT	CASSGQTVTGTEAFF
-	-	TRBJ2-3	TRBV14	TGTGCCAGCAGCCCCCCTTGGGTAGATACGCAGTATTTT	CASSPPWVDTQYF
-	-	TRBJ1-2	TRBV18	TGTGCCAGCTCACCACCGAACGCGCCCCTTCGAAGGGGCTACACCTTC	CASSPPNAPLRRGYTF
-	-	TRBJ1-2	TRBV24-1	TGTGCCACCAGTGAAGGGAGCGGCTACACCTTC	CATSEGSGYTF
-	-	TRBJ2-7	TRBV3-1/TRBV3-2	TGTGCCAGCAGCCCCCGCGTGAGCAGGGGGGCCTACGAGCAGTACTTC	CASSPRVSRGAYEQYF
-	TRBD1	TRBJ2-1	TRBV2	TGTGCCAGCACCCCCGGACAGGGGCTTTCTCCTGAGCAGTTCTTC	CASTPGQGLSPEQFF
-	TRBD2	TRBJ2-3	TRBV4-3	TGCGCCAGCAGCCAACGGACTAGCGGCTACACAGATACGCAGTATTTT	CASSQRTSGYTDTQYF
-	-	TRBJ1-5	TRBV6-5	TGTGCCAGCAAACGGATGAATCAGCCCCAGCATTTT	CASKRMNQPQHF
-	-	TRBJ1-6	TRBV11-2	TGTGCCAGCAGCTTCGCCCACGCCTCCAATTCACCCCTCCACTTT	CASSFAHASNSPLHF
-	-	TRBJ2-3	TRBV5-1	TGCGCCAGCAGCTCCGCTAGCACAGATACGCAGTATTTT	CASSSASTDTQYF
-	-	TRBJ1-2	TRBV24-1	TGTGCCACCAGCTCAGGGTCTGGCTACACCTTC	CATSSGSGYTF